The sequence of this TCR beta chain was determined in a study of STAT5B mutations in CD4+ large granular lymphocyte leukemia. Study-wide background: Among healthy donors, a particular HLA allele went with more CDR3 'QG' motifs.

Of note for this clone: Its antigen is not identified.

Germline V gene data show CDR1 as SGHAT and CDR2 as FQNNGV. This CDR3 comprises 15 residues. V lost 1 base to trimming and J lost 2 bases; unmatched junction nucleotides: 3. The assay was run at survey level. Data came from immunoSEQ multiplex PCR; TCRdb stores just in-frame clones and leaves some out. The sample lists some 35,000 clones, 69% seen once, with less than 3% in the top ten. Points from the study as a whole: Main leukemic clonotypes were patient-specific, but roughly 23% appeared at low frequency elsewhere. TRBV06-family usage was enriched in top patient clones (8/27) versus controls (2/35).

The source is a human donor in good health. V usage is TRBV11-2 and J usage is TRBJ2-5; 8 bases are shared with TRBD2. What was sequenced was CD4+ T cells from blood buffy coats. CDR3 amino acids: CASSLVAGKQETQYF. CDR3 sequence (DNA): TGTGCCAGCAGCTTAGTAGCGGGGAAGCAAGAGACCCAGTACTTC.